This TCR beta chain derives from a study of T cells in Graves' hyperthyroidism and ophthalmopathy. The CDR3 regions of TCR beta were amplified from RNA transcripts. The HTBI set primed first-round TCR CDR3 RT-PCR. MiXCR was run by TCRdb on the multiplex PCR reads, yielding one entry per CDR3 protein. This table holds more than 500,000 distinct CDR3 sequences, about 16% found once. This clonotype has a count of ten or more. The antigen remains undetermined. Study-wide results and limits: Most thyroid clonotypes expanded above 0.001 were also detected in blood.

Exclusion criteria comprised uncontrolled infection, other autoimmune disease, pregnancy or lactation. Diagnosing involved the use of clinical symptoms, serum thyroxine and TRAb, thyroid ultrasound and orbital computed tomography. Fresh peripheral blood, approximately 9.7 ml, was the source of the PBMCs. The sample consisted of blood. This sequence originates from a young woman with Graves' ophthalmopathy.

CDR3 loop: CASSSWSSPNTGELFF. The CDR3 DNA sequence: TGTGCCAGCAGTTCCTGGTCCTCCCCGAACACCGGGGAGCTGTTTTTT. The rearrangement joins TRBV6-2 or TRBV6-3 to TRBJ2-2, with D unclear. Trimming shortened V by 4 bases and J by 0 bases, and 12 bases separated the two germline ends. Germline V gene lookup returns CDR1 MNHEY and CDR2 SVGEGT. This CDR3 spans 16 amino acids.